Listed below are T cell receptor beta chains from one sample, sequenced in a study of blood T cell repertoires in COVID-19. The assay was immunoSEQ multiplex PCR, and TCRdb's table has in-frame clones only and misses some. This sample has tens of thousands of clones, with about 80% found just once. Sequencing used peripheral blood. The receptors come from a man aged 80 or over with acute or convalescent COVID-19. Each CDR3 is given with its conserved first and last residue. Fields, in order: J gene, V gene, D gene, clone size, CDR3 DNA, CDR3 protein. The D gene is left open where the match is weak. Part of the rows lack a size; the others show once, few, many or a class for expanded clones.

>TRBJ1-5|TRBV6-5|-|-
TGTGCCAGCATAAACCCAGGGGTAGGGCAGCCCCAGCATTTT
CASINPGVGQPQHF
>TRBJ2-5|TRBV14|-|-
TGTGCCAGCAGCCAAGATCGGAGCCAAGAGACCCAGTACTTC
CASSQDRSQETQYF
>TRBJ1-1|TRBV6-1|-|-
TGTGCCAGCAGTGAAGTGCGGCAAAACACTGAAGCTTTCTTT
CASSEVRQNTEAFF
>TRBJ1-2|TRBV10-3|TRBD1|-
TGTGCCATCAGTGAGGACAGGGGTGGCTACACCTTC
CAISEDRGGYTF
>TRBJ2-7|TRBV18|-|-
TGTGCCAGCTCACCGATGCGGGACTCCGAGCAGTACTTC
CASSPMRDSEQYF
>TRBJ1-2|TRBV10-2|TRBD1|-
TGCGCCAGCAGTGAGGACAGGGTGGTTAACTATGGCTACACCTTC
CASSEDRVVNYGYTF
>TRBJ1-2|TRBV7-8|-|-
TGTGCCAGCAGCGCCCGACAGGATGGCTACACCTTC
CASSARQDGYTF
>TRBJ1-6|TRBV7-2|TRBD1|-
TGTGCCAGCAGCTTAGTGGGACAGCTCATTCAACGCGATTCACCCCTCCACTTT
CASSLVGQLIQRDSPLHF
>TRBJ1-5|TRBV19|TRBD1|once
TGTGCCAGTAGTAACCGGGACAGGGGTAGGGGCGATCAGCCCCAGCATTTT
CASSNRDRGRGDQPQHF
>TRBJ2-7|TRBV6-5|-|once
TGTGCCAGCAGGGGGCGCGGCGAGCAGTACTTC
CASRGRGEQYF
>TRBJ1-2|TRBV7-9|-|-
TGTGCCAGCAGCTCCGGCTATGGCTACACCTTC
CASSSGYGYTF
>TRBJ1-3|TRBV13|-|-
TGTGCCAGCAGCCGCCGGTCGCCGGGAGGAAACACCATATATTTT
CASSRRSPGGNTIYF
>TRBJ1-1|TRBV7-6|-|-
TGTGCCAGCAGCAGAACGGGTCAGGGGACGACTGAAGCTTTCTTT
CASSRTGQGTTEAFF
>TRBJ1-4|TRBV5-6|-|-
TGTGCCAGCAGCTTGCCAGGCTCAACTAATGAAAAACTGTTTTTT
CASSLPGSTNEKLFF
>TRBJ1-1|TRBV11-1|-|-
TGTGCCAGCAGCTTAGGAGGGAAGGAGGCTGAAGCTTTCTTT
CASSLGGKEAEAFF
>TRBJ1-3|TRBV6-1|TRBD1|few
TGTGCCAGCAGTGACCCGACAGGGTCCCTCACCATATATTTT
CASSDPTGSLTIYF
>TRBJ1-5|TRBV18|TRBD1|-
TGTGCCAGCTCACCGCGGACAGGGGGATATCAGCCCCAGCATTTT
CASSPRTGGYQPQHF
>TRBJ2-7|TRBV7-3|-|-
TGTGCCAGCAGCCGAGGACCGGGACAAATCCACGAGCAGTACTTC
CASSRGPGQIHEQYF
>TRBJ2-3|TRBV7-2|TRBD2|-
TGTGCCAGCAGCTTAATAGCGGGGGGGACAGATACGCAGTATTTT
CASSLIAGGTDTQYF
>TRBJ1-2|TRBV12-3/TRBV12-4|TRBD1|-
TGTGCCAGCCGACCCGGGGACAGGTCGGTCTACACCTTC
CASRPGDRSVYTF
>TRBJ1-4|TRBV6-5|TRBD1|-
TGTGCCAGTCGCCCGGGACAGGGAAATGAAAAACTGTTTTTT
CASRPGQGNEKLFF
>TRBJ2-1|TRBV6-1|TRBD1|-
TGTGCCAGCAGTGAAGCCCTCCGGACAGGCTCCTACAATGAGCAGTTCTTC
CASSEALRTGSYNEQFF
>TRBJ2-1|TRBV18|TRBD1|once
TGTGCCAGCTCACCCGGGACAGGGCGAGATGAGCAGTTCTTC
CASSPGTGRDEQFF
>TRBJ2-7|TRBV13|-|once
TGTGCCAGCAGCTTGCGAAGGAGGACCTACGAGCAGTACTTC
CASSLRRRTYEQYF
>TRBJ1-1|TRBV9|-|-
TGTGCCAGCAGCCAACAGGGGAACACTGAAGCTTTCTTT
CASSQQGNTEAFF
>TRBJ1-1|TRBV12-3/TRBV12-4|-|-
TGTGCCAGCAGTTTGCGGGGGAACACTGAAGCTTTCTTT
CASSLRGNTEAFF
>TRBJ1-2|TRBV3-1/TRBV3-2|TRBD1|-
TGTGCCAGCAGCCAAACGGACAGGGCCAAGGGTGGGTATGGCTACACCTTC
CASSQTDRAKGGYGYTF
>TRBJ2-5|TRBV29-1|TRBD2|-
TGCAGCGTTCACCAGACTAGCGGGGTGGCCCAGTACTTC
CSVHQTSGVAQYF
>TRBJ2-7|TRBV6-5|TRBD1|-
TGTGCCAGCATTCGACAGGGGAGCCCCTACGAGCAGTACTTC
CASIRQGSPYEQYF
>TRBJ1-1|TRBV7-8|-|-
TGTGCCAGCAGCTTAGTCACGGGGAACACTGAAGCTTTCTTT
CASSLVTGNTEAFF
>TRBJ2-7|TRBV5-6|TRBD1|-
TGTGCCAGCAGCTTTTTGAGGGGGCGATCCCACGAGCAGTACTTC
CASSFLRGRSHEQYF
>TRBJ2-5|TRBV7-2|-|-
TGTGCCAGCAGCCTAAATGGAGGGAAAAACCAAGAGACCCAGTACTTC
CASSLNGGKNQETQYF
>TRBJ2-5|TRBV19|-|-
TGTGCCAGTAGTATAGGTACCACAGGGTCGGTTGGTGAGACCCAGTACTTC
CASSIGTTGSVGETQYF
>TRBJ2-7|TRBV6-5|-|-
TGTGCCAGCAGGCGTCCTAGAGAAGATAAAGAGCAGTACTTC
CASRRPREDKEQYF
>TRBJ2-1|TRBV7-9|TRBD2|-
TGTGCCAGCAGCTTTCGGGGGGGCGATGAGCAGTTCTTC
CASSFRGGDEQFF
>TRBJ1-5|TRBV6-5|-|-
TGTGCCAGCAGTTACTCGTGGGGCGGTCAGCCCCAGCATTTT
CASSYSWGGQPQHF